This TCR beta chain was recorded in a study of beta chain features in type 1 diabetes. Overall study context: Sorted cells from all samples, numbering 100 million to 120 million, were examined.

Purity (above 98%) was reached by all sorted populations. Expressed TCRB transcripts were sequenced after all isolated RNA was converted to cDNA. The protocol was immunoSEQ multiplex PCR, while the TCRdb copy is restricted to in-frame clones and leaves out a portion. The sample holds around 400,000 clones, 10% to 15% seen once. Study observations and caveats: Among patients, naive, central memory and Treg TCRB repertoires appeared more similar than among healthy donors.

Germline CDR1 reads LGHNA; CDR2 reads YNFKEQ. The CDR3 loop spans 16 amino acids. With V trimmed by 2 bases and J by 3 bases, 9 bases remained unmatched. This clone was counted between two and nine times. Its antigen is unknown. The material sequenced was naive CD4+ T cells from blood. The receptor was isolated from a man younger than 35 in good health. The rearrangement uses TRBV4-2 and TRBJ1-2; 7 bases match TRBD1. CDR3 region: CASSQPSGQLDYGYTF. In nucleotides, the CDR3 is TGTGCCAGCAGCCAACCATCGGGACAGCTTGACTATGGCTACACCTTC.